The 13 T cell receptor beta chains below all came from one sample that was sequenced in a study of blood T cell repertoires in COVID-19. The repertoire was sequenced with immunoSEQ multiplex PCR; TCRdb's copy has only in-frame clones and lacks some. The table lists about 300,000 clones, roughly 90% of them singletons. Material: peripheral blood. Receptors were obtained from a man aged 18 to 35 who had recovered from COVID-19.

The chain joins TRBV7-9 to TRBJ1-1; 7 nucleotides match TRBD1. Germline lookup yields CDR1 SEHNR and CDR2 FQNEAQ (reference sequence). This CDR3 region has 15 residues. V shed 4 bases and J 1 base; nucleotides not matched to a gene: 6. The chain's CDR3 is CASSSTGSPNTEAFF. The CDR3 DNA follows: TGTGCCAGCAGCTCGACAGGGTCCCCGAACACTGAAGCTTTCTTT.

The chain has TRBV5-1 and TRBJ1-2, with 10 bases that match TRBD1. V shed 3 bases and J 0 bases; nucleotides not matched to a gene: 8. The CDR3 extends over 17 amino acids. Germline V gene data show CDR1 as SGHRS and CDR2 as YFSETQ. The CDR3 sequence: CASSWGTGDHPNYGYTF. CDR3 in DNA: TGCGCCAGCAGCTGGGGGACAGGGGACCACCCTAACTATGGCTACACCTTC.

The chain combines TRBV29-1 with TRBJ2-7; D gene uncertain. The CDR3 extends over 13 amino acids. V was cut by 6 bases and J by 4 bases, with 16 bases left in between. CDR1 and CDR2 (germline): SQVTM, ANQGSEA. The CDR3 DNA reads TGCAGCGTGAGCCCTGGGCAGACGTACGAGCAGTACTTC. It specifies CSVSPGQTYEQYF.

J is TRBJ2-7 and V is TRBV11-2; a possible D gene is TRBD1 (5 bases). V dropped 3 bases and J dropped 2 bases, with 11 bases sitting between them. The CDR3 covers 14 residues. Germline V gives CDR1 SGHAT, CDR2 FQNNGV. CDR3 bases: TGTGCCAGCAGCTTCCCGTGGGGCCCCTACGAGCAGTACTTC. Amino acids: CASSFPWGPYEQYF.

This sequence joins TRBV9 and TRBJ2-5; D is ambiguous. CDR1 and CDR2 (germline): SGDLS, YYNGEE. Trimming shortened V by 3 bases and J by 5 bases, and 17 bases separated the two germline ends. The CDR3 consists of 15 residues. For the CDR3, the DNA is TGTGCCAGCAGCGATAAAGGCAAATTCGGGGAGACCCAGTACTTC. It codes for CASSDKGKFGETQYF.

This sequence joins TRBV27 and TRBJ2-7, with 12 nucleotides matching TRBD2. The CDR3 consists of 15 residues. From germline, CDR1 is MNHEY and CDR2 SMNVEV (reference sequence). The junction had 7 bases not matched to a gene; V was cut back by 7 bases and J by 3 bases. The DNA for the CDR3 is TGTGCCAGCACTCTTCTAGCGGGAGGGTACTACGAGCAGTACTTC. Its translation: CASTLLAGGYYEQYF.

This chain uses TRBV5-6 with TRBJ1-1; the D gene is possibly TRBD1 (5 bases). Germline V gene sequence: CDR1 SGHDT, CDR2 YYEEEE. The CDR3 extends over 15 amino acids. V dropped 4 bases and J dropped 0 bases, with 13 bases sitting between them. As DNA, the CDR3 is TGTGCCAGCAGCGTCCCGGGACTCTTGAACACTGAAGCTTTCTTT. Protein product: CASSVPGLLNTEAFF. Complete variable domain (other parts from reference TRBV5-6 and TRBJ1-1): DAGVTQSPTHLIKTRGQQVTLRCSPKSGHDTVSWYQQALGQGPQFIFQYYEEEERQRGNFPDRFSGHQFPNYSSELNVNALLLGDSALYLCASSVPGLLNTEAFFGQGTRLTVV.

The chain joins TRBV6-6 to TRBJ2-2, with 8 bases that match TRBD2. The V gene's germline CDR1 is MNHNY and CDR2 SVGAGI (reference sequence). V lost 2 bases, J lost 7 bases, and 3 bases stayed unmatched. The CDR3 is 14 amino acids. CDR3 sequence (DNA): TGTGCCAGCAGTTACGCCCGGGAGGGCGGGGAGCTGTTTTTT. It specifies CASSYAREGGELFF.

This rearrangement joins TRBV19 to TRBJ2-1; weak D call: TRBD1 (5 bases). CDR1 is LNHDA and CDR2 is SQIVND in the germline V gene (reference sequence). CDR3 size: 17 residues. V lost 1 base to trimming and J lost 6 bases, with 19 bases between them. Written as DNA, the CDR3 is TGTGCCAGTAGTATAGTTTATCAGGGTTGGCGATCCAATGAGCAGTTCTTC. Its translation: CASSIVYQGWRSNEQFF.

This rearrangement joins TRBV6-5 to TRBJ1-2, with 7 positions matching TRBD1. CDR1 and CDR2 (germline): MNHEY, SVGAGI. The CDR3 is 15 residues long. J was trimmed by 2 bases and V by 6 bases; bases with no gene match: 9. In DNA, the CDR3 is TGTGCCAGCAGCCGAACAGGGGACACCAACTATGGCTACACCTTC. Translated, it gives CASSRTGDTNYGYTF.

V usage is TRBV18 and J usage is TRBJ1-2; D is possibly TRBD1 (5 bases). This CDR3 comprises 15 residues. Germline values: CDR1 KGHSH, CDR2 LQKENI. The germline V and J ends were trimmed by 1 base and 4 bases, with 13 bases remaining between them. This CDR3 is CASSPQAEGIYGYTF. CDR3 bases: TGTGCCAGCTCACCACAGGCGGAGGGGATCTATGGCTACACCTTC. Full variable domain (rest looked up from reference TRBV18 and TRBJ1-2): NAGVMQNPRHLVRRRGQEARLRCSPMKGHSHVYWYRQLPEEGLKFMVYLQKENIIDESGMPKERFSAEFPKEGPSILRIQQVVRGDSAAYFCASSPQAEGIYGYTFGSGTRLTVV.

The V call is TRBV19, the J call TRBJ2-1; D is unresolved. Trimming pared 1 base from V and 0 bases from J, leaving 4 bases between. The CDR3 length is 14 residues. CDR1 is LNHDA and CDR2 is SQIVND in the germline V gene (reference sequence). The CDR3 loop reads CASSIASSYNEQFF. The DNA of the CDR3 is TGTGCCAGTAGTATAGCTAGCTCCTACAATGAGCAGTTCTTC.

The genes are TRBV7-3 and TRBJ2-3, with TRBD2 identical over 7 bases. This CDR3 is 16 amino acids long. With V trimmed by 2 bases and J by 4 bases, 9 bases remained unmatched. Germline-derived CDR1 and CDR2 are SGHTA and FQGTGA. This CDR3 is CASSLAAGELADTQYF. The CDR3 nucleotides are TGTGCCAGCAGCTTAGCGGCGGGAGAGCTGGCAGATACGCAGTATTTT. Looking up the rest from reference TRBV7-3 and TRBJ2-3 gives the full variable domain: GAGVSQTPSNKVTEKGKYVELRCDPISGHTALYWYRQSLGQGPEFLIYFQGTGAADDSGLPNDRFFAVRPEGSVSTLKIQRTERGDSAVYLCASSLAAGELADTQYFGPGTRLTVL.